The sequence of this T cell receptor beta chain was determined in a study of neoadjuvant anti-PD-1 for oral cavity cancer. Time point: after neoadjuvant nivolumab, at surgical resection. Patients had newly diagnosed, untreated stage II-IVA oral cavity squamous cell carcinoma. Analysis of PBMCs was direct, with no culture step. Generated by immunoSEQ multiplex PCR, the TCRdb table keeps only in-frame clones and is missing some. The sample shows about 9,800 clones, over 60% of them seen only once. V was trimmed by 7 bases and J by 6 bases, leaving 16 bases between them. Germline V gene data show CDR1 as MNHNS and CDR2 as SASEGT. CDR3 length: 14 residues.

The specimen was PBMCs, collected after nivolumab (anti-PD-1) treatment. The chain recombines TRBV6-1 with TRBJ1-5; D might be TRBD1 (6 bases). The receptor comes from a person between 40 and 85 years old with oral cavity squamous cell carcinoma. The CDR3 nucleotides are TGTGCCAGCAAGCCGGGACAACTAATTCAGCCCCAGCATTTT. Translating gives CASKPGQLIQPQHF.